A single sample gave rise to the 28 T cell receptor beta chains below, sequenced in a study of a mutant IDH1 vaccine in newly diagnosed glioma. Time point indicated: week 23, last vaccination. In the vaccine, a single dose held 300 ug of the mutant IDH1 20-mer peptide, along with topical imiquimod. Measured with immunoSEQ multiplex PCR; TCRdb has only the in-frame clones, and not every one. The sample consists of approximately 60,000 clones, 85% to 90% of them appearing once. No antigen is known for these receptors. The sample here was PBMCs, taken from a glioma patient whose treatment included an IDH1 peptide vaccine. The receptors here all came from a man aged 40-50 years with glioma.

The chain employs TRBV6-5 and TRBJ2-1, with 8 bases matching TRBD2. Germline assignment: CDR1 MNHEY and CDR2 SVGAGI. V trimming: 8 bases; J trimming: 4 bases; junction bases outside the gene matches: 4. This CDR3 has 13 residues. The CDR3 DNA reads TGTGCCAGCGGCACTAGCGGTTACAATGAGCAGTTCTTC. This translates into CASGTSGYNEQFF.

The gene calls are TRBV7-2 and TRBJ2-7; D perhaps matches TRBD2 (5 bases). This CDR3 is 14 amino acids long. Trimming stripped 2 bases from V and 1 base from J, with 9 bases between. Germline assignment: CDR1 SGHTA and CDR2 FQGNSA. The CDR3 DNA sequence: TGTGCCAGCAGCTTAATGCGAGGGTCCTACGAGCAGTACTTC. It is translated as CASSLMRGSYEQYF.

V gene TRBV6-1 combines with J gene TRBJ1-2; perhaps TRBD1 as D (6 bases). Germline V gives CDR1 MNHNS, CDR2 SASEGT. This CDR3 has 14 amino acids. V lost 6 bases, J lost 1 base, and 12 bases lay in between. CDR3 in DNA: TGTGCCAGCAGCAAACAGGGAAATAACTATGGCTACACCTTC. Amino acid sequence: CASSKQGNNYGYTF.

This rearrangement joins TRBV7-2 to TRBJ2-7; the D gene is possibly TRBD1 (6 bases). There are 14 residues in the CDR3. From germline, CDR1 is SGHTA and CDR2 FQGNSA. V was trimmed by 2 bases and J by 7 bases, leaving 15 bases between them. CDR3: CASSLLQGRREQYF. DNA of the CDR3: TGTGCCAGCAGCTTACTACAGGGCCGTAGGGAGCAGTACTTC.

This clone was picked up one time. The chain links TRBV29-1 to TRBJ1-2; the D is unclear. The germline V gene has CDR1 SQVTM and CDR2 ANQGSEA. There are 11 residues in the CDR3. Trimming removed 7 bases from V and 5 bases from J, with 11 bases in between. Here the CDR3 reads CSGGDPYGYTF. In nucleotides, the CDR3 is TGCAGCGGGGGAGATCCTTATGGCTACACCTTC.

V gene TRBV9 combines with J gene TRBJ1-3; D is unresolved. Germline CDR1 SGDLS, CDR2 YYNGEE. Trimming took 4 bases from V and 0 from J, leaving 11 bases between them. The length of the CDR3 is 15 residues. The CDR3 spells CASSIDGNSGNTIYF. The CDR3 DNA reads TGTGCCAGCAGCATCGACGGGAACTCTGGAAACACCATATATTTT.

V and J are TRBV25-1 and TRBJ2-1, with D tentatively TRBD2 (6 bases). V was clipped by 4 bases and J by 0 bases, with 19 bases between them. The CDR3 has 18 residues. Germline CDR1 reads MGHDK; CDR2 reads SYGVNS. The CDR3, as DNA: TGTGCCAGCAGTGGACACCTTCTCCGGGACTTCTCCTACAATGAGCAGTTCTTC. Protein product: CASSGHLLRDFSYNEQFF.

CDR3 sequence reads: CASSLGPLASYNEQFF. CDR3 nucleotides: TGCGCCAGCAGCTTGGGGCCACTAGCGTCCTACAATGAGCAGTTCTTC. The chain is built from TRBV5-1 and TRBJ2-1; 7 bases are shared with TRBD2. The ends lost 0 bases at V and 1 base at J; junction bases unmatched: 4. From germline, CDR1 is SGHRS and CDR2 YFSETQ. CDR3 length: 16 amino acids.

This clone was seen just once. This chain uses TRBV5-4 with TRBJ2-3; weak D call: TRBD1 (5 bases). Germline V gene lookup returns CDR1 SGHNT and CDR2 YYREEE (reference sequence). The ends were cut back, 5 bases at V and 2 bases at J, with 12 bases in the middle. CDR3 size: 14 residues. This CDR3 is CASRSDRSTDTQYF. Here the CDR3 DNA reads TGTGCCAGCAGATCAGACAGATCCACAGATACGCAGTATTTT.

The chain carries TRBV6-4 and TRBJ1-1; D is possibly TRBD1 (5 bases). The length of the CDR3 is 14 residues. V lost 7 bases, J lost 3 bases, and 15 bases lay in between. Germline V gene data show CDR1 as MRHNA and CDR2 as SNTAGT. The CDR3 protein is CASKKHLRDTEAFF. The CDR3 DNA sequence: TGTGCCAGCAAGAAGCATCTCAGGGACACTGAAGCTTTCTTT.

This chain links TRBV5-1 with TRBJ2-7, with 9 bases that match TRBD2. V trimming: 2 bases; J trimming: 4 bases; junction bases outside the gene matches: 7. The CDR3 is 15 amino acids. Per germline, CDR1 SGHRS and CDR2 YFSETQ. The chain's CDR3 is CASSFGGAGGYEQYF. CDR3 coding DNA: TGCGCCAGCAGCTTCGGGGGGGCGGGAGGGTACGAGCAGTACTTC.

This sequence joins TRBV4-1 and TRBJ2-7; TRBD1 aligns across 12 bases. Germline CDR1 and CDR2: MGHRA and YSYEKL. The CDR3 runs 15 residues. The junction had 7 bases not matched to a gene; V was cut back by 3 bases and J by 7 bases. CDR3 amino acids: CASSHPGQGAREQYF. Here the CDR3 DNA reads TGCGCCAGCAGCCATCCGGGACAGGGGGCGCGGGAGCAGTACTTC.

The chain employs TRBV5-3 and TRBJ2-3; 8 bases agree with TRBD2. TRBV5-3 is given ORF status, its function remaining uncertain. The CDR3 consists of 17 residues. Germline trimming cut 4 bases from V and 4 bases from J; bases unmatched to any gene: 14. The CDR3 DNA reads TGTGCCAGAAGCCGAGGGTCCGGGAGGGGGGTAGCAGATACGCAGTATTTT. Translated, it gives CARSRGSGRGVADTQYF.

The chain uses TRBV4-3 and TRBJ2-1; 7 bases fit TRBD2. V shed 0 bases and J 4 bases; nucleotides not matched to a gene: 6. CDR3 length: 16 residues. The germline gives CDR1 LGHNA, CDR2 YSLEER. For the CDR3, the DNA is TGCGCCAGCAGCCAAGATAATAGCGGGCCTTACAATGAGCAGTTCTTC. Its protein product is CASSQDNSGPYNEQFF.

J is TRBJ2-7 and V is TRBV6-1, with D perhaps matching TRBD1 (6 bases). The CDR3 runs 14 residues. V was clipped by 2 bases and J by 6 bases, with 14 bases between them. Looked up from germline, CDR1 is MNHNS and CDR2 is SASEGT. CDR3 nucleotide sequence: TGTGCCAGCAGTGAACGCAGGGGTTTTGGCGAGCAGTACTTC. This codes for CASSERRGFGEQYF.

The chain couples TRBV6-5 to TRBJ2-5; weak D call: TRBD1 (5 bases). V lost 7 bases to trimming and J lost 5 bases, with 20 bases between them. This CDR3 has 15 residues. Germline assignment: CDR1 MNHEY and CDR2 SVGAGI. The CDR3 region is CASTKGSKGLETQYF. CDR3 nucleotides: TGTGCCAGCACCAAGGGGTCCAAAGGGCTTGAGACCCAGTACTTC.

V is TRBV5-1 and J is TRBJ2-7; D unclear. The CDR3 contains 15 residues. V was trimmed by 2 bases and J by 0 bases, leaving 12 bases between them. Germline V gene sequence: CDR1 SGHRS, CDR2 YFSETQ. CDR3 in amino acids: CASSFGGTNSYEQYF. Written as DNA, the CDR3 is TGCGCCAGCAGCTTTGGCGGAACTAACTCCTACGAGCAGTACTTC.

This rearrangement joins TRBV5-1 to TRBJ2-2, with 8 bases matching TRBD2. CDR1 is SGHRS and CDR2 is YFSETQ in the germline V gene. With 0 bases clipped from V and 1 base from J, the junction kept 5 bases outside the gene matches. The CDR3 is 17 residues long. The CDR3, as DNA: TGCGCCAGCAGCTTGGGGCCCACTAGCGGGAACACCGGGGAGCTGTTTTTT. Translation gives CASSLGPTSGNTGELFF.

The V and J genes are TRBV7-9 and TRBJ2-1; weak D call: TRBD2 (7 bases). Germline CDR1 and CDR2: SEHNR and FQNEAQ (reference sequence). V was clipped by 5 bases and J by 7 bases, with 21 bases between them. The CDR3 contains 16 residues. As DNA, the CDR3 is TGTGCCAGCAGCCACAGTGGGGGGGGGCCAAGTAATGAGCAGTTCTTC. It is translated as CASSHSGGGPSNEQFF.

The chain carries TRBV5-4 and TRBJ2-2, with 7 bases matching TRBD1. The CDR3 is 15 amino acids. V dropped 3 bases and J dropped 1; count of bases not matched to a gene: 3. CDR1 and CDR2 from the germline V gene are SGHNT and YYREEE (reference sequence). CDR3 protein: CASSSDRVNTGELFF. The CDR3 DNA sequence: TGTGCCAGCAGCTCTGACAGGGTGAACACCGGGGAGCTGTTTTTT.

The V gene is TRBV4-2, the J gene TRBJ2-5, with D unclear. The CDR3 is 14 amino acids. Germline V gene sequence: CDR1 LGHNA, CDR2 YNFKEQ. V was cut by 1 base and J by 1 base, with 7 bases left in between. In DNA, the CDR3 is TGTGCCAGCAGCCAAGGTGGTGTCCAAGAGACCCAGTACTTC. This sequence encodes CASSQGGVQETQYF.

This clone was detected a few times. V and J are TRBV6-5 and TRBJ2-7, with 8 bases matching TRBD1. The germline CDR1 and CDR2 sequences are MNHEY and SVGAGI. CDR3 length: 13 amino acids. J lost 4 bases, V lost 6 bases, and 5 bases had no gene match. This CDR3 reads CASRTGDRYEQYF. The CDR3 coding sequence is TGTGCCAGCAGGACAGGGGATCGGTACGAGCAGTACTTC.

This chain uses TRBV4-2 with TRBJ2-7; possibly TRBD1 or TRBD2 for D (6 bases each). Germline assignment: CDR1 LGHNA and CDR2 YNFKEQ. The CDR3 totals 15 residues. With 0 bases removed from V and 3 bases from J, the gap between germline ends came to 12 bases. The CDR3 region has the DNA TGTGCCAGCAGCCAAGATCAGGGGACTGGCTACGAGCAGTACTTC. It is translated as CASSQDQGTGYEQYF.

CDR3 loop: CASRPRVRGPYGYTF. The CDR3 bases are TGTGCCAGCAGACCACGAGTCAGGGGGCCCTATGGCTACACCTTC. The rearrangement uses TRBV6-1 and TRBJ1-2, with 8 positions matching TRBD1. Germline CDR1 reads MNHNS; CDR2 reads SASEGT. Losses at the gene ends were 6 bases for V and 4 bases for J; bases not matched to a gene: 10. The CDR3 extends over 15 amino acids.

This sequence joins TRBV28 and TRBJ2-7; unclear D gene. The CDR3 runs to 13 residues. Germline assignment: CDR1 MDHEN and CDR2 SYDVKM. The V end was cut by 3 bases, the J end by 8 bases, with 14 bases between. The CDR3 spells CASSLSTLIQQYF. The CDR3 DNA is TGTGCCAGCAGTTTGTCGACTCTTATCCAGCAGTACTTC.

The chain joins TRBV7-2 to TRBJ2-5, with 11 bases identical to TRBD2. Germline V gene data show CDR1 as SGHTA and CDR2 as FQGNSA. CDR3 length: 15 residues. Losses at the gene ends were 1 base for V and 7 bases for J; bases not matched to a gene: 5. CDR3 sequence: CASSLGSGRAGTQYF. The CDR3 region has the DNA TGTGCCAGCAGCTTAGGTAGCGGGAGGGCCGGGACCCAGTACTTC.

This clone is a singleton in its sample. V and J are TRBV28 and TRBJ2-7; D is unclear. Trimming pared 5 bases from V and 5 bases from J, leaving 7 bases between. Per the germline V gene, CDR1 is MDHEN and CDR2 is SYDVKM. The CDR3 totals 11 residues. In DNA, the CDR3 is TGTGCCAGCAGTGGCGATAACGAGCAGTACTTC. Amino acids: CASSGDNEQYF. Using reference TRBV28 and TRBJ2-7 for the parts outside the CDR3, the full variable domain is DVKVTQSSRYLVKRTGEKVFLECVQDMDHENMFWYRQDPGLGLRLIYFSYDVKMKEKGDIPEGYSVSREKKERFSLILESASTNQTSMYLCASSGDNEQYFGPGTRLTVT.

The chain employs TRBV7-2 and TRBJ1-5; 11 bases are shared with TRBD1. Germline CDR1 reads SGHTA; CDR2 reads FQGNSA. V dropped 9 bases and J dropped 4; count of bases not matched to a gene: 5. The CDR3 is made up of 14 amino acids. The CDR3 bases are TGTGCCAGTTCCGGGACAGGGGGGAATCAGCCCCAGCATTTT. It is translated as CASSGTGGNQPQHF.